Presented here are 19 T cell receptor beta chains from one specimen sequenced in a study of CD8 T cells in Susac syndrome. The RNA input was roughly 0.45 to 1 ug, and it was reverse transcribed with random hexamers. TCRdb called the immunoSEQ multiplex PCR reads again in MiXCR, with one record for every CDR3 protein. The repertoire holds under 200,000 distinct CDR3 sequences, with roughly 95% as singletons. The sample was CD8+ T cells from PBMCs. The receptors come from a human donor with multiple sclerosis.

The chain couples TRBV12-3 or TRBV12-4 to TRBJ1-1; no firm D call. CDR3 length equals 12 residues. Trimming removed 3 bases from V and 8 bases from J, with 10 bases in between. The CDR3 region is CASSFLTTEAFF. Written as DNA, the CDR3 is TGTGCCAGCAGTTTCTTAACTACGGAAGCTTTCTTT.

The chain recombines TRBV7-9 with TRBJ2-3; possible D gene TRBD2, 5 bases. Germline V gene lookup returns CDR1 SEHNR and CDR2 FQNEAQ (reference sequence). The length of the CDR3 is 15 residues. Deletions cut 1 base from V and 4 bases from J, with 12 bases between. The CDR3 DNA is TGTGCCAGCAGCTTAGTTAATGAGGGTGCAGATACGCAGTATTTT. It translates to CASSLVNEGADTQYF.

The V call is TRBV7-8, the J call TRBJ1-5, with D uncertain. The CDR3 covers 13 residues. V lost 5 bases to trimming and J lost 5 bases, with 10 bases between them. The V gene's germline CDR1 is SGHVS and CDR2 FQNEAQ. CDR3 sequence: CASSALLDQPQHF. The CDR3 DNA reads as TGTGCCAGCAGCGCTCTTCTGGATCAGCCCCAGCATTTT.

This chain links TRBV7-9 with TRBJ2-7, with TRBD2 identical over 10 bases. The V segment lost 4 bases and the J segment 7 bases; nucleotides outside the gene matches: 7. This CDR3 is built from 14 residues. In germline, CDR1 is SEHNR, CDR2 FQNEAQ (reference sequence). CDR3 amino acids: CASSSSGSPMEQYF. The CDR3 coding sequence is TGTGCCAGCAGCTCTAGCGGGAGTCCCATGGAGCAGTACTTC.

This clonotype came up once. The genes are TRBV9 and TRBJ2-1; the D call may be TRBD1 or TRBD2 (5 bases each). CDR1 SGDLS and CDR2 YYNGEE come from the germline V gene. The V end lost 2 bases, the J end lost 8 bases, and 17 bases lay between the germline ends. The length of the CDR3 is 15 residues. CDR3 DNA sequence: TGTGCCAGCAGCGTCCGGGACCCCGGTGGCGATGAGCAGTTCTTC. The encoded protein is CASSVRDPGGDEQFF. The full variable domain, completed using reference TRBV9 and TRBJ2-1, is DSGVTQTPKHLITATGQRVTLRCSPRSGDLSVYWYQQSLDQGLQFLIQYYNGEERAKGNILERFSAQQFPDLHSELNLSSLELGDSALYFCASSVRDPGGDEQFFGPGTRLTVL.

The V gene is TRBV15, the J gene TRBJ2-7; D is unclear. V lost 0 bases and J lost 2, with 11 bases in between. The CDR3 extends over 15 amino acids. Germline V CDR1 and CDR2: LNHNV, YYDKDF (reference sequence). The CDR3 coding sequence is TGTGCCACCAGCAGAGATCGCGCTAATACCTACGAGCAGTACTTC. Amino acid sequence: CATSRDRANTYEQYF.

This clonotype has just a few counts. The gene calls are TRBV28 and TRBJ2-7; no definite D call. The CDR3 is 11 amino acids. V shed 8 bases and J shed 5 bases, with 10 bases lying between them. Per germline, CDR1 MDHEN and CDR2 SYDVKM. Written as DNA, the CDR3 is TGTGCCAGCTCCCCTTCGAACGAGCAGTACTTC. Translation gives CASSPSNEQYF.

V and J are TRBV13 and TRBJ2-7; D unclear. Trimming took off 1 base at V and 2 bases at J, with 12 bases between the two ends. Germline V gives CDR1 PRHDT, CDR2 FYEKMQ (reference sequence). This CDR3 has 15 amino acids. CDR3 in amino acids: CASSLVISDPYEQYF. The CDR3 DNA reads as TGTGCCAGCAGCTTAGTTATTTCGGACCCCTACGAGCAGTACTTC.

The CDR3 DNA is TGTGCCAGCAGAGGGAGCTATGAGCAGTTCTTC. Translating it yields CASRGSYEQFF. This rearrangement joins TRBV7-9 to TRBJ2-1; D possibly corresponds to TRBD2 (5 bases). Germline V gene data show CDR1 as SEHNR and CDR2 as FQNEAQ (reference sequence). The V gene lost 6 bases and the J gene lost 8 bases, with 8 bases spanning the gap. The CDR3 loop spans 11 amino acids.

This CDR3 is CASSLMLGGLGYEQYF. DNA for the CDR3: TGTGCCAGCAGTTTAATGCTGGGGGGGTTAGGGTACGAGCAGTACTTC. The chain joins TRBV28 to TRBJ2-7; 7 bases line up with TRBD2. CDR1 and CDR2 (germline): MDHEN, SYDVKM. CDR3 size: 16 residues. The J segment lost 4 bases and the V segment lost 2 bases, leaving 11 bases of the junction unmatched.

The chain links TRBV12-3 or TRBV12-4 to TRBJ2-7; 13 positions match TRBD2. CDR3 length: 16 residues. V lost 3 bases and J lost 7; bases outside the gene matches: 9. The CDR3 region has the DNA TGTGCCAGCAGTTTCGGAGGACTAGCGGGAGTTGGGGAGCAGTACTTC. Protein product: CASSFGGLAGVGEQYF.

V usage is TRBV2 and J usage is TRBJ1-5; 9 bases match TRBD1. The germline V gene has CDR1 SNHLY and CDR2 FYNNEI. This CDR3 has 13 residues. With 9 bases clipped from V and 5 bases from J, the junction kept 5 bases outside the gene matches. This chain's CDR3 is CASWTGVDQPQHF. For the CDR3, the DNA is TGTGCCAGTTGGACAGGGGTCGATCAGCCCCAGCATTTT.

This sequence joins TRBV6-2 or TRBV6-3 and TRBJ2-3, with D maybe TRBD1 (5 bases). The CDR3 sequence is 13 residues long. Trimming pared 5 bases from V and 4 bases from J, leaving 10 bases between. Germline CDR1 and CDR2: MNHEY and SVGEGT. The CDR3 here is CASSIPGPDTQYF. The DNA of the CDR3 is TGTGCCAGCAGTATACCAGGGCCAGATACGCAGTATTTT.

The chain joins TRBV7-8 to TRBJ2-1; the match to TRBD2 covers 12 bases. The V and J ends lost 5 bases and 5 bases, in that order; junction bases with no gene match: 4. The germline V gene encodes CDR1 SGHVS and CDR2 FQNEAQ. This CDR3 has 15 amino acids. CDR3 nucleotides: TGTGCCAGCAGCCCCCTAGCGGGGGGGCACAATGAGCAGTTCTTC. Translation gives CASSPLAGGHNEQFF.

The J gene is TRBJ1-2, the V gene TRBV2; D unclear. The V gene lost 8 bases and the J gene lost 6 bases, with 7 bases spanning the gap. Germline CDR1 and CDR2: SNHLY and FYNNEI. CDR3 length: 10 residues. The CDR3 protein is CASREDGYTF. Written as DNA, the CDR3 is TGTGCCAGCCGCGAAGATGGCTACACCTTC.

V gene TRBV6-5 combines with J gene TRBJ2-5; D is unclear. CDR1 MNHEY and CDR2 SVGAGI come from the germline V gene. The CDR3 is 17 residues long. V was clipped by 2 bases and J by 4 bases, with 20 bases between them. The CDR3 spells CASSYAVTPVAAETQYF. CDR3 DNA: TGTGCCAGCAGTTACGCTGTAACCCCAGTAGCAGCAGAGACCCAGTACTTC.

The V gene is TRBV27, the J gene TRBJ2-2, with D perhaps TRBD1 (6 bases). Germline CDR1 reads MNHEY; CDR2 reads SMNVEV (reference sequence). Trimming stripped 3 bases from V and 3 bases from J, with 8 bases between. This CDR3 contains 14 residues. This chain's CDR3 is CASSFQGYTGELFF. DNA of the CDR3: TGTGCCAGCAGTTTCCAGGGGTACACCGGGGAGCTGTTTTTT.

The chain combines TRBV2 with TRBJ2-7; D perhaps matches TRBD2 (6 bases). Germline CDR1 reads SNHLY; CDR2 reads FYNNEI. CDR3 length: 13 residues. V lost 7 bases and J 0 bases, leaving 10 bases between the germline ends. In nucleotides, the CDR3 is TGTGCCAGCATAAGGGGAGGCTCCTACGAGCAGTACTTC. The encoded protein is CASIRGGSYEQYF.

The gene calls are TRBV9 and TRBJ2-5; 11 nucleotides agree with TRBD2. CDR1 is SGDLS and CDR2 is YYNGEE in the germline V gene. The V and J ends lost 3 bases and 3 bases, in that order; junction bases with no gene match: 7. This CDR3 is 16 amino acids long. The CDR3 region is CASSAGTSGRKETQYF. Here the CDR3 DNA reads TGTGCCAGCAGCGCCGGGACTAGCGGCCGGAAAGAGACCCAGTACTTC.